The clone carrying this TCR beta chain was observed a handful of times. What it binds is not known. Produced via immunoSEQ multiplex PCR; TCRdb's table is partial and in-frame only. The sample includes tens of thousands of clones, about 81% of them seen just once. This sample was included in a study of T cells in narcolepsy. About the research overall: Patients with NT1 or NT2 and healthy control donors were enrolled.

Trimming left V 8 bases short and J 4 bases short, with 2 bases between. Germline V lookup: CDR1 MNHNS, CDR2 SASEGT. The CDR3 loop spans 10 amino acids. Study-level findings and limits: Same-patient CSF and blood CD4+ T cell clonotypes included HCRT-specific and TRIB2-specific autoreactive ones. Blood of same and different patients, but not healthy controls, reportedly held recurring autoreactive clonotypes.

V usage is TRBV6-1 and J usage is TRBJ1-4; no reliable D call. This sequence was found in a human donor in good health. The sample taken for sequencing was memory (CD45RA-) CD4+ T cells from blood. CDR3 nucleotides: TGTGCCAGCCTTAATGAAAAACTGTTTTTT. Residues: CASLNEKLFF.